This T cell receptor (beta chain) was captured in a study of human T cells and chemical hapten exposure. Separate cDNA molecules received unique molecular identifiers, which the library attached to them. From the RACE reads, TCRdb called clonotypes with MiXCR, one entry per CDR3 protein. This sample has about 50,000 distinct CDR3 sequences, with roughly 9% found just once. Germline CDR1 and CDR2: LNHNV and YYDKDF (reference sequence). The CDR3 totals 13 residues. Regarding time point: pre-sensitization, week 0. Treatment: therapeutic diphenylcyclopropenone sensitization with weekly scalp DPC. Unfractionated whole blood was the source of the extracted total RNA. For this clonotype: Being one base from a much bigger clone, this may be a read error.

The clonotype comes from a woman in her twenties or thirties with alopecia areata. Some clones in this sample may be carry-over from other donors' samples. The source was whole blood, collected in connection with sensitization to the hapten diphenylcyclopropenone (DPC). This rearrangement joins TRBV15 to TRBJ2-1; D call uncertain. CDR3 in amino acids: CATSRDLGDEKFF. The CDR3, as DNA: TGTGCCACCAGCAGAGATCTTGGGGATGAGAAGTTCTTC.